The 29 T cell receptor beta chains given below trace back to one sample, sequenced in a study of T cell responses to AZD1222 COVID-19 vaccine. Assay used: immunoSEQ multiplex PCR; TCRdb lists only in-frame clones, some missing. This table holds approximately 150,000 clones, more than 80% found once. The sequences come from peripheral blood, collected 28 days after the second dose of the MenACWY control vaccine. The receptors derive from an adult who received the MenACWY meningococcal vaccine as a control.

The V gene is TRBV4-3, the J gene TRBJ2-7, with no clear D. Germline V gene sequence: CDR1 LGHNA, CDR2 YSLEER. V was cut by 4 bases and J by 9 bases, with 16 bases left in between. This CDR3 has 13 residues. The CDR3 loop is CASSLSGPTPQYF. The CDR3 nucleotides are TGCGCCAGCAGCCTCTCCGGGCCCACGCCGCAGTACTTC.

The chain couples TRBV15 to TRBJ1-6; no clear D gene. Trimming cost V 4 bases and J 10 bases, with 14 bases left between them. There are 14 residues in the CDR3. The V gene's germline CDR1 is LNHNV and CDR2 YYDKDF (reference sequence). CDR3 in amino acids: CATSMQTLGSPLHF. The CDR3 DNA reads TGTGCCACCAGCATGCAGACACTGGGATCACCCCTCCACTTT.

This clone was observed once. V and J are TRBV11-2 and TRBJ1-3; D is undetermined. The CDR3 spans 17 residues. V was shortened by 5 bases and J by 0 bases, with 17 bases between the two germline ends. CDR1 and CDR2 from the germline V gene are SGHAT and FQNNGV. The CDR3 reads CASSPREGLLSGNTIYF. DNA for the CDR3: TGTGCCAGCAGCCCCCGTGAGGGCCTCCTCTCTGGAAACACCATATATTTT. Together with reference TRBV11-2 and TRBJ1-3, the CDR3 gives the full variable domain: EAGVAQSPRYKIIEKRQSVAFWCNPISGHATLYWYQQILGQGPKLLIQFQNNGVVDDSQLPKDRFSAERLKGVDSTLKIQPAKLEDSAVYLCASSPREGLLSGNTIYFGEGSWLTVV.

CDR3 sequence reads: CASSLPHQGNGYTF. As DNA, the CDR3 is TGTGCCAGCAGTTTGCCGCATCAGGGAAATGGCTACACCTTC. The chain links TRBV28 to TRBJ1-2; D is perhaps TRBD1 (5 bases). This CDR3 spans 14 amino acids. The V gene lost 3 bases and the J gene lost 6 bases, with 14 bases spanning the gap. Germline V gene data show CDR1 as MDHEN and CDR2 as SYDVKM.

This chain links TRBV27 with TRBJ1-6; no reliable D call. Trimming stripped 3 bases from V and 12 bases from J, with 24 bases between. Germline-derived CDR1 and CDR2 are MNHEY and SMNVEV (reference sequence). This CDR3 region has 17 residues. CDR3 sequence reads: CASSLIASPGQREPLHF. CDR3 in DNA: TGTGCCAGCAGTTTGATCGCATCCCCGGGCCAGAGAGAACCCCTCCACTTT.

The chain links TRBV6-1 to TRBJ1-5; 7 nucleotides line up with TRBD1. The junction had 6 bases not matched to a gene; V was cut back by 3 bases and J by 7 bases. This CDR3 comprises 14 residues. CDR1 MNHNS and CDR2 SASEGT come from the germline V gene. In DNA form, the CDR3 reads TGTGCCAGCAGTGATCCCGGGACAGAACAGCCCCAGCATTTT. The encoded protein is CASSDPGTEQPQHF.

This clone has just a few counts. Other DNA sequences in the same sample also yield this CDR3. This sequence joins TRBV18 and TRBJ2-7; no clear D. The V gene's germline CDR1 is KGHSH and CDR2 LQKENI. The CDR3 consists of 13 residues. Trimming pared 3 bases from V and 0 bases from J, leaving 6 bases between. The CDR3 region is CASSPPDSYEQYF. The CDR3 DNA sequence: TGTGCCAGCTCACCTCCAGACTCCTACGAGCAGTACTTC. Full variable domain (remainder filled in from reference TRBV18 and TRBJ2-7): NAGVMQNPRHLVRRRGQEARLRCSPMKGHSHVYWYRQLPEEGLKFMVYLQKENIIDESGMPKERFSAEFPKEGPSILRIQQVVRGDSAAYFCASSPPDSYEQYFGPGTRLTVT.

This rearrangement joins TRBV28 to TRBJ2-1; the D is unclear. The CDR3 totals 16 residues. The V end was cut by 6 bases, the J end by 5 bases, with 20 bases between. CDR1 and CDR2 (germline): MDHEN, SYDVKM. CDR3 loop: CASSPLSGQIHNEQFF. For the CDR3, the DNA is TGTGCCAGCAGCCCACTGTCTGGGCAGATACACAATGAGCAGTTCTTC.

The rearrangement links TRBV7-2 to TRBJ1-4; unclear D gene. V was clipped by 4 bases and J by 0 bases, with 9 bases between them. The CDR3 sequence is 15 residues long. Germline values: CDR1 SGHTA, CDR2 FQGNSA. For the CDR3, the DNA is TGTGCCAGCAGCTCGGACGGCACAACTAATGAAAAACTGTTTTTT. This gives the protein CASSSDGTTNEKLFF.

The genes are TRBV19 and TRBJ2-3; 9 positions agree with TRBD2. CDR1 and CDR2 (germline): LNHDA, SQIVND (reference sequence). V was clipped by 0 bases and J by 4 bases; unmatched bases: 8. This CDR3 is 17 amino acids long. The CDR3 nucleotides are TGTGCCAGTAGTATAGATCCGGCGCGGGGGGGTCCAGATACGCAGTATTTT. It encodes CASSIDPARGGPDTQYF.

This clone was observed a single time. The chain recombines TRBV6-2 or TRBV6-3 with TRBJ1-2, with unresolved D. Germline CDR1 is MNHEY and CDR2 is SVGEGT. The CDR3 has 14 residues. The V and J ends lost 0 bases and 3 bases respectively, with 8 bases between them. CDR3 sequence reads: CASSYSAPYYGYTF. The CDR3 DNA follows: TGTGCCAGCAGTTACTCAGCACCATACTATGGCTACACCTTC.

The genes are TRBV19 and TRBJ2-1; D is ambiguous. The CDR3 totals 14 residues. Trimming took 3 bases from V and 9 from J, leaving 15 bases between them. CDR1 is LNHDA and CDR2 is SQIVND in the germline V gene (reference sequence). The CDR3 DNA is TGTGCCAGTAGTATTGATCTAGGGTCATTTGAGCAGTTCTTC. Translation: CASSIDLGSFEQFF.

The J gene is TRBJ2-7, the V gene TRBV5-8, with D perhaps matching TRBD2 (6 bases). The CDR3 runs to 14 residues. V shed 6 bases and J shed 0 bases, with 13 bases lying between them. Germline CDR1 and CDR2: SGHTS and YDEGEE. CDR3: CASNMDGSSYEQYF. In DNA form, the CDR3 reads TGTGCCAGCAACATGGACGGGAGCTCCTACGAGCAGTACTTC.

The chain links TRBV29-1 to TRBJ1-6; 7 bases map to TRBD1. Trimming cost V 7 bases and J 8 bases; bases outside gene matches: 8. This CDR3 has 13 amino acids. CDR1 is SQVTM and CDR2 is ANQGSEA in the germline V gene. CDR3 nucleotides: TGCAGCGGCCGACAGGGTGTGGATTCACCCCTCCACTTT. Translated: CSGRQGVDSPLHF.

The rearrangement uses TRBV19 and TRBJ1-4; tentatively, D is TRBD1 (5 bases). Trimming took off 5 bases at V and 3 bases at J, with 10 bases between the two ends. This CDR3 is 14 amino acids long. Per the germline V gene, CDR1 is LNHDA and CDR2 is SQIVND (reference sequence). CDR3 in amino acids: CASSGGDPNEKLFF. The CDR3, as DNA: TGTGCCAGTAGTGGGGGGGACCCTAATGAAAAACTGTTTTTT.

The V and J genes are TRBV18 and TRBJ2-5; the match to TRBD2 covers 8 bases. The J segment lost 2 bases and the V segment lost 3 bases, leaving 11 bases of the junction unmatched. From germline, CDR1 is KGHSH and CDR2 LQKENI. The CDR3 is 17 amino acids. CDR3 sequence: CASSPRGLSGEQETQYF. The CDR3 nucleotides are TGTGCCAGCTCACCCCGAGGCCTTAGCGGGGAGCAAGAGACCCAGTACTTC. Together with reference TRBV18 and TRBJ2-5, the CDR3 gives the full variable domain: NAGVMQNPRHLVRRRGQEARLRCSPMKGHSHVYWYRQLPEEGLKFMVYLQKENIIDESGMPKERFSAEFPKEGPSILRIQQVVRGDSAAYFCASSPRGLSGEQETQYFGPGTRLLVL.

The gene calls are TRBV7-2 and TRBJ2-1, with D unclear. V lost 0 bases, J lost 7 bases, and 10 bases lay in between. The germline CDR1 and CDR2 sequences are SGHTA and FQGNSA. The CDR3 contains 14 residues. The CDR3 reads CASSLALEVNEQFF. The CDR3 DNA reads TGTGCCAGCAGCTTAGCCCTCGAGGTGAATGAGCAGTTCTTC.

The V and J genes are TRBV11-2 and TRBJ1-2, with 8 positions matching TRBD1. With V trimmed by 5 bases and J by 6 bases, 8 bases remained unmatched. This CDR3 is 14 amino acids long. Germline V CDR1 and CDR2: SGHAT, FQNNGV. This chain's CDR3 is CASSPTGAVNGYTF. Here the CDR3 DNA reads TGTGCCAGCAGCCCGACAGGGGCGGTGAATGGCTACACCTTC.

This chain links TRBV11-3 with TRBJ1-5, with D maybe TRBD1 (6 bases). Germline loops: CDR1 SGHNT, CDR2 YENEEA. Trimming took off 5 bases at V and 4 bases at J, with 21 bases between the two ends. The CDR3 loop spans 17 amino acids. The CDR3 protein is CASSLQSGAHFNQPQHF. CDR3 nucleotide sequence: TGTGCCAGCAGCCTACAATCGGGGGCGCACTTTAATCAGCCCCAGCATTTT.

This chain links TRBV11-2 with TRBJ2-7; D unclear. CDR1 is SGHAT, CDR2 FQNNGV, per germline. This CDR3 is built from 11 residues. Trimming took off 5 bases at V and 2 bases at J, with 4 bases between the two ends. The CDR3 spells CASSHPYEQYF. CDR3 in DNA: TGTGCCAGCAGCCACCCCTACGAGCAGTACTTC.

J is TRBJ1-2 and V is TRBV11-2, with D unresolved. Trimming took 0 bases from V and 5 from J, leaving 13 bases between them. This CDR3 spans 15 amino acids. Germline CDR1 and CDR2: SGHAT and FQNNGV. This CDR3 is CASSLDLNGGYGYTF. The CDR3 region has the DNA TGTGCCAGCAGCTTAGATCTTAACGGCGGTTATGGCTACACCTTC. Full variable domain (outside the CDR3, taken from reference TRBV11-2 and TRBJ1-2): EAGVAQSPRYKIIEKRQSVAFWCNPISGHATLYWYQQILGQGPKLLIQFQNNGVVDDSQLPKDRFSAERLKGVDSTLKIQPAKLEDSAVYLCASSLDLNGGYGYTFGSGTRLTVV.

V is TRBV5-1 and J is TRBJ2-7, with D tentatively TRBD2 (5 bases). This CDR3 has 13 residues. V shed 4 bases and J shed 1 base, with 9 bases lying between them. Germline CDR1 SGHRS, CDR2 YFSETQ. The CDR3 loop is CASSVTISYEQYF. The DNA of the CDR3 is TGCGCCAGCAGCGTGACTATATCCTACGAGCAGTACTTC.

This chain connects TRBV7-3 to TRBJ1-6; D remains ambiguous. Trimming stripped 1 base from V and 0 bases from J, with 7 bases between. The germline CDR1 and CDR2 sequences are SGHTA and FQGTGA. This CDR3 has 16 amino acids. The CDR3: CASSLRVSSYNSPLHF. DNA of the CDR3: TGTGCCAGCAGCTTAAGGGTTAGCTCCTATAATTCACCCCTCCACTTT.

This CDR3 reads CASSKRGEKLFF. The DNA for the CDR3 is TGTGCCAGCTCGAAGCGGGGCGAAAAACTGTTTTTT. V is TRBV12-3 or TRBV12-4 and J is TRBJ1-4, with D possibly being TRBD1 (5 bases). V was pared by 8 bases and J by 8 bases, with 12 bases between. CDR3 length: 12 residues.

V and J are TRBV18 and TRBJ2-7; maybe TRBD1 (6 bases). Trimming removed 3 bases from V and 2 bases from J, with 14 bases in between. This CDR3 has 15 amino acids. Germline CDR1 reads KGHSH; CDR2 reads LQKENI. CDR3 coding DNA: TGTGCCAGCTCACCCGGACAGCCGCCTACCTACGAGCAGTACTTC. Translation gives CASSPGQPPTYEQYF.

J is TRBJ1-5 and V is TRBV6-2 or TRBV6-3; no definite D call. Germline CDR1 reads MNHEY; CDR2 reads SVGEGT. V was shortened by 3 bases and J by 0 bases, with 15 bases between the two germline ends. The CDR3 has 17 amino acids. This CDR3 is CASSYMGGGYSNQPQHF. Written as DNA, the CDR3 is TGTGCCAGCAGTTATATGGGCGGCGGATATAGCAATCAGCCCCAGCATTTT.

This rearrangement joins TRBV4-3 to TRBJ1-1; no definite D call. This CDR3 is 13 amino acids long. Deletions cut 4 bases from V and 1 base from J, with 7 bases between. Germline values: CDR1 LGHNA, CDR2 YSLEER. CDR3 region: CASSLAQNTEAFF. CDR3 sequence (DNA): TGCGCCAGCAGCCTAGCTCAGAACACTGAAGCTTTCTTT.

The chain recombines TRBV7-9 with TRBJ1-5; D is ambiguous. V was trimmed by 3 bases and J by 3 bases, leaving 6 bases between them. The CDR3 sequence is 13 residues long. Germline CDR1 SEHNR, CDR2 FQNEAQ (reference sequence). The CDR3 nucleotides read TGTGCCAGCAGCTTGGACCTCAATCAGCCCCAGCATTTT. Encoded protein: CASSLDLNQPQHF. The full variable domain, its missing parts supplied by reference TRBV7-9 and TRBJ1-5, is DTGVSQNPRHKITKRGQNVTFRCDPISEHNRLYWYRQTLGQGPEFLTYFQNEAQLEKSRLLSDRFSAERPKGSFSTLEIQRTEQGDSAMYLCASSLDLNQPQHFGDGTRLSIL.

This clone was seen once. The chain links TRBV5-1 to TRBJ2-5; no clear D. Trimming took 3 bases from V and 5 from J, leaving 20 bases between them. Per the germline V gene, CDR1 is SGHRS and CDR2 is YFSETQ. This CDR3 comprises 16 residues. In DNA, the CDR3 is TGCGCCAGCAGCTCGACCGGTGGATCAGTCCGCGAGACCCAGTACTTC. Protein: CASSSTGGSVRETQYF.